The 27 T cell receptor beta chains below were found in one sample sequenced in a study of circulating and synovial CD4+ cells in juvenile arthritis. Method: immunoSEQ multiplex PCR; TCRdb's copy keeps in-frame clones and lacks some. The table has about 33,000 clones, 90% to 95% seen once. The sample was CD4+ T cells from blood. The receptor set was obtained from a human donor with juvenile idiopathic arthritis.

The CDR3 DNA reads as TGTGCCAGCAGCTTGGAGTTAGCGGCTGCGACGCAGTATTTT. Translated, it gives CASSLELAAATQYF. The gene calls are TRBV5-8 and TRBJ2-3, with D maybe TRBD2 (6 bases). Trimming left V 0 bases short and J 9 bases short, with 14 bases between. From germline, CDR1 is SGHTS and CDR2 YDEGEE. CDR3 length: 14 amino acids.

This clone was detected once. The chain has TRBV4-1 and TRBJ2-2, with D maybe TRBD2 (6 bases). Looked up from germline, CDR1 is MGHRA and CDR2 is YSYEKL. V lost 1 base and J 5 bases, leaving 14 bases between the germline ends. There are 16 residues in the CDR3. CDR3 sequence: CASSQGWDWLTGELFF. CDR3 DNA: TGCGCCAGCAGCCAAGGGTGGGACTGGCTGACCGGGGAGCTGTTTTTT.

CDR3 sequence reads: CASSVGASGGVDTQYF. The CDR3 coding sequence is TGTGCCAGCAGCGTAGGCGCTAGCGGGGGGGTAGATACGCAGTATTTT. J is TRBJ2-3 and V is TRBV9; 12 bases fit TRBD2. This CDR3 comprises 16 residues. V lost 0 bases to trimming and J lost 5 bases; unmatched junction nucleotides: 4. The germline V gene encodes CDR1 SGDLS and CDR2 YYNGEE.

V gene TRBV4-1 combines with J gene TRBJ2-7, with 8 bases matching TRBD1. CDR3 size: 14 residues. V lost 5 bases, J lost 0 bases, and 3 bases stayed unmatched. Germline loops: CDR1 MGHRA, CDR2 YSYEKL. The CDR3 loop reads CASSSQGDSYEQYF. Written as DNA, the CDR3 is TGCGCCAGCAGCTCACAGGGGGACTCCTACGAGCAGTACTTC.

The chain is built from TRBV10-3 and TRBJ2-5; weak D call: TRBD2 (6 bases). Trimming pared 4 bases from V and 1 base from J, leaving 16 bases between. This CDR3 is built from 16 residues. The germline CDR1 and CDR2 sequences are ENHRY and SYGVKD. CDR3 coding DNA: TGTGCCATCAGTGGTGGAGGGAAGGGAGCCCAAGAGACCCAGTACTTC. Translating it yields CAISGGGKGAQETQYF.

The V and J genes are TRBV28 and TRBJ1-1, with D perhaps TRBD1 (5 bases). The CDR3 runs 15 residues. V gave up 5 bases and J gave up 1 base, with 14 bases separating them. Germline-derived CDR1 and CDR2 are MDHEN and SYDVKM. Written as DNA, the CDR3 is TGTGCCAGCAGTCCTTGGGGCAGTCAGAACACTGAAGCTTTCTTT. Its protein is CASSPWGSQNTEAFF.

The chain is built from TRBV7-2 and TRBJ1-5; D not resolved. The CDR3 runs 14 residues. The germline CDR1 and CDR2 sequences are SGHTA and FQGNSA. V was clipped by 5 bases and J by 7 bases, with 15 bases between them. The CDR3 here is CASSPTVGGQPQHF. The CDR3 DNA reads TGTGCCAGCAGCCCGACCGTAGGAGGGCAGCCCCAGCATTTT.

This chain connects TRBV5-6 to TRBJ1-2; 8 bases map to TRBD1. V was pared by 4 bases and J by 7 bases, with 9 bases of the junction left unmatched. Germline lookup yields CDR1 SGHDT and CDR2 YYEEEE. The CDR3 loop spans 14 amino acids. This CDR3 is CASSGRTGFGGYTF. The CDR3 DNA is TGTGCCAGCAGCGGAAGGACAGGGTTTGGTGGCTACACCTTC.

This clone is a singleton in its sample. CDR3 DNA: TGTGCCAGCTCATCAACCGGGACAGGGCCATACGAGCAGTACTTC. Amino acids: CASSSTGTGPYEQYF. The chain carries TRBV18 and TRBJ2-7; 9 bases agree with TRBD1. Trimming removed 5 bases from V and 4 bases from J; junction bases left unmatched: 9. The V gene's germline CDR1 is KGHSH and CDR2 LQKENI. The length of the CDR3 is 15 residues.

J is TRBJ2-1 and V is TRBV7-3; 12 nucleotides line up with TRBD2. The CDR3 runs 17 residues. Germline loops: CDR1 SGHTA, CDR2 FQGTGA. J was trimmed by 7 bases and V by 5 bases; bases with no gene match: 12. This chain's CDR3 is CASSPLAGGAPFNEQFF. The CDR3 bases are TGTGCCAGCAGCCCTCTAGCGGGGGGGGCCCCCTTTAATGAGCAGTTCTTC.

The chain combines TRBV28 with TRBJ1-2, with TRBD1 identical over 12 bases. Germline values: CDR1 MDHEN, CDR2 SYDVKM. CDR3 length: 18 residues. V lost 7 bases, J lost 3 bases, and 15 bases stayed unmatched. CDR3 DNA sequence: TGTGCCAGCACCCAACCGGGACAGGGGGCTTATACCGACTATGGCTACACCTTC. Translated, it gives CASTQPGQGAYTDYGYTF.

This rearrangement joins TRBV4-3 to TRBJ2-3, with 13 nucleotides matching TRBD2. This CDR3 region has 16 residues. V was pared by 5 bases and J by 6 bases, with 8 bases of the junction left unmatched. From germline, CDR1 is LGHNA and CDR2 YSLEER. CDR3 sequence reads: CASSTQRLAGGDTQYF. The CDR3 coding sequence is TGCGCCAGCAGCACGCAAAGACTAGCGGGAGGTGATACGCAGTATTTT.

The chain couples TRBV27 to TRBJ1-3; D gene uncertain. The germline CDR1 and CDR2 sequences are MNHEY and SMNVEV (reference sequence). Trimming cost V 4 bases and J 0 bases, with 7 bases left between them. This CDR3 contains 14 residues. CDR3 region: CASSSQVSGNTIYF. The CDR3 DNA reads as TGTGCCAGCAGTTCCCAGGTCTCTGGAAACACCATATATTTT.

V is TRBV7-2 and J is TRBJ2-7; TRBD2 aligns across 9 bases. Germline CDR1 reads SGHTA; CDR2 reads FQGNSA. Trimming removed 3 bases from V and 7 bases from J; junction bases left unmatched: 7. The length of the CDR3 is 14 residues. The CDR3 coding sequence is TGTGCCAGCAGCTTGCGGGAGGGCCCCGGGGAGCAGTACTTC. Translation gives CASSLREGPGEQYF.

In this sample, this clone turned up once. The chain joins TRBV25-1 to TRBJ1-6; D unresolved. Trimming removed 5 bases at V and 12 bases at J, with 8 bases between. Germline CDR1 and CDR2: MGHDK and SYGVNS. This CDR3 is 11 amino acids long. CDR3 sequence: CASSRRGPLHF. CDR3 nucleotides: TGTGCCAGCAGTCGGAGAGGACCCCTCCACTTT.

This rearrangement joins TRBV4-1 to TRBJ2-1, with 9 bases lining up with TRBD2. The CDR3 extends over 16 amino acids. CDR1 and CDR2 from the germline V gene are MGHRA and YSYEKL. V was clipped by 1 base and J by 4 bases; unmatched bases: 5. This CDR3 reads CASSQALAGWYNEQFF. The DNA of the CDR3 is TGCGCCAGCAGCCAAGCGCTAGCGGGATGGTACAATGAGCAGTTCTTC.

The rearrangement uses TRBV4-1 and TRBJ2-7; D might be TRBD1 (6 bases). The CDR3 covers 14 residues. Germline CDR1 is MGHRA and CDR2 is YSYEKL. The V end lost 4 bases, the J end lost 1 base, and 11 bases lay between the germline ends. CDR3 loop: CASSPRDTSYEQYF. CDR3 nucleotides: TGCGCCAGCAGCCCGAGGGACACGTCCTACGAGCAGTACTTC.

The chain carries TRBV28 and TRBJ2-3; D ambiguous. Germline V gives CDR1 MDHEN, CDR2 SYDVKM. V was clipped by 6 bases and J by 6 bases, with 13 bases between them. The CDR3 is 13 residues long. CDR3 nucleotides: TGTGCCAGCAGGGCCCAGTTGGGCGATACGCAGTATTTT. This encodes CASRAQLGDTQYF.

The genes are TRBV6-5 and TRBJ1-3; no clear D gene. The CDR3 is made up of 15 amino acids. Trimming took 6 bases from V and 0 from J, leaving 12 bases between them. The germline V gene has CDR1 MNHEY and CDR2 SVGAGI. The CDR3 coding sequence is TGTGCCAGCAGCCTGGGAGGGCACTCTGGAAACACCATATATTTT. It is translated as CASSLGGHSGNTIYF.

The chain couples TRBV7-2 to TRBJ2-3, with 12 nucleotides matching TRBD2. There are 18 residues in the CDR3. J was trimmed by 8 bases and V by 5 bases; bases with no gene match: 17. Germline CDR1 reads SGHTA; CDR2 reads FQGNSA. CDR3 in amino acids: CASSLWTSGDGTLSTQYF. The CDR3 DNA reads TGTGCCAGCAGCCTATGGACTAGCGGGGACGGCACTTTAAGTACGCAGTATTTT.

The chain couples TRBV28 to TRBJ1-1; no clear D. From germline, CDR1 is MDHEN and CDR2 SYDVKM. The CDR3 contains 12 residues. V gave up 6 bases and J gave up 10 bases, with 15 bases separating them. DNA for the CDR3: TGTGCCAGCAGCCGCGTTAGAGGGCTAGCTTTCTTT. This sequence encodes CASSRVRGLAFF.

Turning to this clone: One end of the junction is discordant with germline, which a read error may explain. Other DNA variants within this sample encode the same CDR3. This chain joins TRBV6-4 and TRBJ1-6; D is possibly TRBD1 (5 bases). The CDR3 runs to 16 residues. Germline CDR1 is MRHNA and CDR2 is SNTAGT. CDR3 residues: CASKRQLSSYNSPLHF. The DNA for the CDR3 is TGTGCCAGCAAAAGACAGCTAAGCTCCTATAATTCCCCCCTCCACTTT.

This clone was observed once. CDR3 in DNA: TGTGCCAGCAGCTGGGTCAGGGACACTCGTTTCGGGGAGACCCAGTACTTC. Translation: CASSWVRDTRFGETQYF. V is TRBV5-4 and J is TRBJ2-5; D is perhaps TRBD1 (6 bases). Germline CDR1 reads SGHNT; CDR2 reads YYREEE (reference sequence). The CDR3 runs 17 residues. V lost 3 bases and J 5 bases, leaving 23 bases between the germline ends.

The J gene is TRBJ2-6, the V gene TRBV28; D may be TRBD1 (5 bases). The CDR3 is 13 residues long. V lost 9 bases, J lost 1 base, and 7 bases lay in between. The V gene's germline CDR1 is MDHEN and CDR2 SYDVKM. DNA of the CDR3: TGTGCCAGTAGGGGTTCTGGGGCCAACGTCCTGACTTTC. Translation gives CASRGSGANVLTF.

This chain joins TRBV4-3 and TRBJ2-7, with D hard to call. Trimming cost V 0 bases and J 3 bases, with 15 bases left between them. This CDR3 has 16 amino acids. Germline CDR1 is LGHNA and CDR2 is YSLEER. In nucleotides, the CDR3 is TGCGCCAGCAGCCAAGAGTACGAGGCCCCTCTCTACGAGCAGTACTTC. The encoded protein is CASSQEYEAPLYEQYF.

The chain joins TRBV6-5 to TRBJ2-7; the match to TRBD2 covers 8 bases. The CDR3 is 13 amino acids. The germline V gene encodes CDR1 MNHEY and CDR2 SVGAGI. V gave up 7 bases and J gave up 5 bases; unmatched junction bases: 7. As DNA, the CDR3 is TGTGCCAGCAAGGGCGGGAGGACCAACGAGCAGTACTTC. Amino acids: CASKGGRTNEQYF.

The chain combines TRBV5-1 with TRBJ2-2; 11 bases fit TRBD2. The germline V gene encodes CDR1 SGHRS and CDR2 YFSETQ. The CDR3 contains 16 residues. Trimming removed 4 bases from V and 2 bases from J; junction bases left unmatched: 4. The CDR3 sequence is CASSPTSGKNTGELFF. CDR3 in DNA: TGCGCCAGCAGCCCGACTAGCGGGAAAAACACCGGGGAGCTGTTTTTT.